This entry lists 15 T cell receptor beta chains sequenced from one sample in a study of cytomegalovirus exposure and HLA in healthy donors. The PCR contained 60 Vbeta and 13 Jbeta primers. Assay: immunoSEQ multiplex PCR; the TCRdb copy retains only in-frame clones and omits some. The sample contains about 65,000 clones, roughly 80% of which appear only once. The sample was PBMCs. The receptors were sampled from a girl aged 5-17 years in good health and CMV-seropositive.

The chain uses TRBV7-6 and TRBJ2-1; a possible D gene is TRBD1 (6 bases). The germline V and J ends were trimmed by 7 bases and 2 bases, with 21 bases remaining between them. Looked up from germline, CDR1 is SGHVS and CDR2 is FNYEAQ. The CDR3 is 17 residues long. CDR3 coding DNA: TGTGCCAGCACCTTGACGCGGACAGACAGTCCCTACAATGAGCAGTTCTTC. Amino acids: CASTLTRTDSPYNEQFF.

This clone was detected a few times. The chain joins TRBV6-5 to TRBJ1-3, with D possibly being TRBD1 (6 bases). The CDR3 has 14 amino acids. Trimming took off 4 bases at V and 0 bases at J, with 7 bases between the two ends. The germline CDR1 and CDR2 sequences are MNHEY and SVGAGI. This CDR3 is CASSSGVSGNTIYF. The DNA for the CDR3 is TGTGCCAGCAGTTCAGGGGTCTCTGGAAACACCATATATTTT.

The chain joins TRBV5-4 to TRBJ2-5; 10 nucleotides match TRBD2. The CDR3 runs to 17 residues. From germline, CDR1 is SGHNT and CDR2 YYREEE (reference sequence). V lost 1 base to trimming and J lost 0 bases; unmatched junction nucleotides: 6. CDR3 in amino acids: CASSLRIAGGYQETQYF. The CDR3 region has the DNA TGTGCCAGCAGCTTGAGGATAGCGGGAGGTTACCAAGAGACCCAGTACTTC.

The gene calls are TRBV4-1 and TRBJ2-6, with TRBD1 as a possible D gene (5 bases). CDR3 length equals 16 residues. Trimming removed 6 bases at V and 0 bases at J, with 12 bases between. The germline gives CDR1 MGHRA, CDR2 YSYEKL. The CDR3 sequence: CASSLDGHSGANVLTF. In nucleotides, the CDR3 is TGCGCCAGCAGTCTTGACGGACACTCTGGGGCCAACGTCCTGACTTTC.

The V gene is TRBV7-8, the J gene TRBJ1-5, with D perhaps matching TRBD1 (6 bases). Trimming stripped 5 bases from V and 2 bases from J, with 10 bases between. There are 14 residues in the CDR3. Looked up from germline, CDR1 is SGHVS and CDR2 is FQNEAQ. For the CDR3, the DNA is TGTGCCAGCAGCGCCCGACAGGGCAATCAGCCCCAGCATTTT. This gives the protein CASSARQGNQPQHF.

The chain has TRBV27 and TRBJ1-1; 9 bases map to TRBD1. CDR1 is MNHEY and CDR2 is SMNVEV in the germline V gene (reference sequence). The CDR3 is 14 amino acids. The ends lost 3 bases at V and 5 bases at J; junction bases unmatched: 4. CDR3 sequence: CASSLTGGGTEAFF. The CDR3, as DNA: TGTGCCAGCAGTTTGACAGGGGGGGGGACTGAAGCTTTCTTT.

This clone occurred a few times. The chain joins TRBV7-2 to TRBJ1-2, with D uncertain. The germline V gene has CDR1 SGHTA and CDR2 FQGNSA. V lost 0 bases, J lost 7 bases, and 15 bases lay in between. The CDR3 length is 15 residues. CDR3 sequence reads: CASSLASASGGGYTF. Written as DNA, the CDR3 is TGTGCCAGCAGCTTAGCGTCCGCTTCGGGTGGTGGCTACACCTTC. The full variable domain, rest sourced from reference TRBV7-2 and TRBJ1-2, is GAGVSQSPSNKVTEKGKDVELRCDPISGHTALYWYRQSLGQGLEFLIYFQGNSAPDKSGLPSDRFSAERTGGSVSTLTIQRTQQEDSAVYLCASSLASASGGGYTFGSGTRLTVV.

This clone has just a few counts. The chain employs TRBV5-1 and TRBJ2-1; TRBD2 agrees at 11 bases. In germline, CDR1 is SGHRS, CDR2 YFSETQ. V trimming: 0 bases; J trimming: 3 bases; junction bases outside the gene matches: 2. CDR3 size: 16 residues. In DNA, the CDR3 is TGCGCCAGCAGCTTGGGAGGGACTAGCGGCTACAATGAGCAGTTCTTC. Translation: CASSLGGTSGYNEQFF.

A few counts support this clone. V and J are TRBV6-1 and TRBJ1-1; 8 bases align to TRBD1. The junction had 3 bases not matched to a gene; V was cut back by 3 bases and J by 3 bases. CDR3 length: 14 residues. In germline, CDR1 is MNHNS, CDR2 SASEGT. The chain's CDR3 is CASSDTGGDTEAFF. CDR3 sequence (DNA): TGTGCCAGCAGTGATACAGGGGGGGACACTGAAGCTTTCTTT.

The V gene is TRBV5-4, the J gene TRBJ1-1; 11 bases agree with TRBD1. Germline CDR1 SGHNT, CDR2 YYREEE (reference sequence). Unmatched junction bases numbered 10, after V lost 0 bases and J lost 0 bases. The CDR3 consists of 19 residues. Here the CDR3 reads CASSLGPGQGGSMNTEAFF. CDR3 bases: TGTGCCAGCAGCTTGGGGCCGGGACAGGGGGGGTCGATGAACACTGAAGCTTTCTTT.

The J gene is TRBJ1-5, the V gene TRBV30; 7 bases fit TRBD1. The V gene end was trimmed by 5 bases and the J gene end by 0 bases; junction bases not matched to a gene: 4. CDR1 and CDR2 (germline): GTSNPN, SVGIG (reference sequence). This CDR3 has 14 residues. The CDR3 sequence: CAWGTVNSNQPQHF. CDR3 bases: TGTGCCTGGGGGACAGTCAATAGCAATCAGCCCCAGCATTTT.

The chain combines TRBV30 with TRBJ2-3; D unresolved. Germline CDR1 reads GTSNPN; CDR2 reads SVGIG (reference sequence). This CDR3 is 15 amino acids long. The V gene lost 1 base and the J gene lost 0 bases, with 11 bases spanning the gap. CDR3 region: CAWSARQWSTDTQYF. In nucleotides, the CDR3 is TGTGCCTGGAGTGCCCGACAATGGAGCACAGATACGCAGTATTTT. The variable domain in full, completed from reference TRBV30 and TRBJ2-3, reads SQTIHQWPATLVQPVGSPLSLECTVEGTSNPNLYWYRQAAGRGLQLLFYSVGIGQISSEVPQNLSASRPQDRQFILSSKKLLLSDSGFYLCAWSARQWSTDTQYFGPGTRLTVL.

This clone was counted a few times. The chain combines TRBV5-1 with TRBJ1-4; D unresolved. Germline values: CDR1 SGHRS, CDR2 YFSETQ. The CDR3 covers 17 residues. V was shortened by 0 bases and J by 0 bases, with 12 bases between the two germline ends. Here the CDR3 DNA reads TGCGCCAGCAGCTTGGATCCGGGGTCGGCAACTAATGAAAAACTGTTTTTT. It specifies CASSLDPGSATNEKLFF.

V and J are TRBV7-2 and TRBJ1-2; D may be TRBD1 (5 bases). From germline, CDR1 is SGHTA and CDR2 FQGNSA. Trimming cost V 0 bases and J 4 bases, with 9 bases left between them. The CDR3 sequence is 14 residues long. In DNA form, the CDR3 reads TGTGCCAGCAGCTTAGCGGACAAGGGCTATGGCTACACCTTC. Amino acid sequence: CASSLADKGYGYTF.

The rearrangement uses TRBV7-9 and TRBJ2-7, with 11 positions matching TRBD2. The V segment lost 4 bases and the J segment 2 bases; nucleotides outside the gene matches: 4. The CDR3 covers 15 residues. The germline CDR1 and CDR2 sequences are SEHNR and FQNEAQ (reference sequence). The CDR3 loop reads CASSSTSGATYEQYF. CDR3 sequence (DNA): TGTGCCAGCAGCTCGACTAGCGGGGCGACCTACGAGCAGTACTTC.